The source of this TCR beta chain is a study of shared clonotypes between healthy human individuals. Findings of the study overall: Richness estimates generally favored naive over memory subsets. Unshared clonotypes carried lower generation probabilities than those common to all four donors.

V was clipped by 2 bases and J by 8 bases, with 22 bases between them. CDR1 and CDR2 (germline): SGHDN, FVKESK. The CDR3 extends over 17 amino acids. CD45RA+ naive and CD45RA-negative memory subsets were separated from CD4+ cells. The material for each subset, its genomic DNA, was split evenly across several immunoSEQ plates. This table comes from immunoSEQ multiplex PCR, and its TCRdb copy is limited to in-frame clones, with some not included. The sample includes hundreds of thousands of clones, around 74% of them seen just once. In the case of this clone: Its cognate antigen is unknown.

Specimen: memory CD4+ T cells sorted from blood. Subset given: CD45RA-negative fraction. The TCR was taken from a woman aged 25 to 39 in good health. This sequence joins TRBV14 and TRBJ2-1; D remains ambiguous. This CDR3 is CASSQYSYTGLIYEQFF. The CDR3 nucleotides are TGTGCCAGCAGCCAATATTCATATACGGGTTTAATCTATGAGCAGTTCTTC. Looking up the rest from reference TRBV14 and TRBJ2-1 gives the full variable domain: EAGVTQFPSHSVIEKGQTVTLRCDPISGHDNLYWYRRVMGKEIKFLLHFVKESKQDESGMPNNRFLAERTGGTYSTLKVQPAELEDSGVYFCASSQYSYTGLIYEQFFGPGTRLTVL.